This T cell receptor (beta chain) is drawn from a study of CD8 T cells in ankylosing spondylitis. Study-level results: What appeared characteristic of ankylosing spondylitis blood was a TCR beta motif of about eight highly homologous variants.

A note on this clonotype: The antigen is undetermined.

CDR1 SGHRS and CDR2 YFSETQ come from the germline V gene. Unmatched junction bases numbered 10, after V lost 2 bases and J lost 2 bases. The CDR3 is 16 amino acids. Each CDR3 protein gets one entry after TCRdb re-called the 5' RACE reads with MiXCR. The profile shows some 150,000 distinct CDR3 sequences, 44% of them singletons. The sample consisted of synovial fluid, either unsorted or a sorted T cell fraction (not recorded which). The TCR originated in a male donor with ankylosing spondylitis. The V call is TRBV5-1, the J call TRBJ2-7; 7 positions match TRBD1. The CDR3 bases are TGCGCCAGCAGCTTCCCCGGGACAGACACACCCTACGAGCAGTACTTC. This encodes CASSFPGTDTPYEQYF.